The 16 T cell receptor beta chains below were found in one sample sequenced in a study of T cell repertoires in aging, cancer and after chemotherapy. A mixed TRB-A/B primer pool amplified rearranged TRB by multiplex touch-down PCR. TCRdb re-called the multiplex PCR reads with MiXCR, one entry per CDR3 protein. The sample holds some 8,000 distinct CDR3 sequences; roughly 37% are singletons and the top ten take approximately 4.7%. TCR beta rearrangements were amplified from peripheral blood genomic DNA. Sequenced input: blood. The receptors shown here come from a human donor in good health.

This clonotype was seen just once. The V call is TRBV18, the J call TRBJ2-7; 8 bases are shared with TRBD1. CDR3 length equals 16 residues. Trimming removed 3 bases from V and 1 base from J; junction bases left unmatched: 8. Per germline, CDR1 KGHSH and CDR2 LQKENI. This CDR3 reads CASSPWMRTGSYEQYF. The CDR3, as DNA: TGTGCCAGCTCACCTTGGATGAGGACAGGGTCCTACGAGCAGTACTTC.

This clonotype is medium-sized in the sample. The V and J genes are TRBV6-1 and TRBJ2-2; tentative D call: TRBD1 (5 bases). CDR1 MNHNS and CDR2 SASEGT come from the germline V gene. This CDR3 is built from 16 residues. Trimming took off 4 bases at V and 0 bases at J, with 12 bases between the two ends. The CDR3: CASSGGQNPNTGELFF. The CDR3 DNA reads TGTGCCAGCAGTGGGGGCCAGAACCCGAACACCGGGGAGCTGTTTTTT.

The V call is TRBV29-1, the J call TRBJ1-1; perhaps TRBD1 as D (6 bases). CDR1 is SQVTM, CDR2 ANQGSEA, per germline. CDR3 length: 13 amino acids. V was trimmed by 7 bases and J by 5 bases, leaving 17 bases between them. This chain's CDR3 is CSAHGGSRTEAFF. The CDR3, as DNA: TGCAGCGCCCATGGGGGCAGCCGGACTGAAGCTTTCTTT.

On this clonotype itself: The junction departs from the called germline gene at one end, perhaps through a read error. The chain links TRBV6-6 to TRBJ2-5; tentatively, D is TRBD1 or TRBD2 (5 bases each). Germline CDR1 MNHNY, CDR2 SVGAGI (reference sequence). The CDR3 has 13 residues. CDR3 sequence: CASSPSEAGTKYF. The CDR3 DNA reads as TGTGCCAGCAGTCCCAGTGAGGCCGGGACCAAGTACTTC.

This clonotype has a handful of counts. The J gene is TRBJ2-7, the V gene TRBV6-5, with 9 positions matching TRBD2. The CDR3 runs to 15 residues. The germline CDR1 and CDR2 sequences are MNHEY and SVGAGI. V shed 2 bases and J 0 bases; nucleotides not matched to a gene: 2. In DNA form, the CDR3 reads TGTGCCAGCAGTTACGCGGGAGGGTTCTCCTACGAGCAGTACTTC. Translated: CASSYAGGFSYEQYF.

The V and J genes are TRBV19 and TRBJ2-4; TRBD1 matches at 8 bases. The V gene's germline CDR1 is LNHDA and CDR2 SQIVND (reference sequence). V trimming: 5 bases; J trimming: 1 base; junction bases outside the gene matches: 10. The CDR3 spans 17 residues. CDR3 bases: TGTGCCAGTAGTCGGCAGGGGGCGAGCGTGGCCAAAAACATTCAGTACTTC. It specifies CASSRQGASVAKNIQYF.

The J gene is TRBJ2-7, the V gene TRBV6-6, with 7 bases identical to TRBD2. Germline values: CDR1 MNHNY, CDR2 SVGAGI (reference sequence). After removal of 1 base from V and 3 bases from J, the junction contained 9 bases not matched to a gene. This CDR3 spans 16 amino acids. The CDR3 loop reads CASSYFGSGVLYEQYF. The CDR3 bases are TGTGCCAGCAGTTACTTTGGCAGCGGGGTCCTCTACGAGCAGTACTTC.

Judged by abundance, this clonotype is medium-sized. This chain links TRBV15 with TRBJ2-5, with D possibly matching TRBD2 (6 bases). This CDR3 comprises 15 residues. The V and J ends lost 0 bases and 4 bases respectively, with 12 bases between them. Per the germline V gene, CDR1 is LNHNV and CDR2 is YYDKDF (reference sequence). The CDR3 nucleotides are TGTGCCACCAGCAGAGAAGGGTGGGGAGGAGAGACCCAGTACTTC. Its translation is CATSREGWGGETQYF.

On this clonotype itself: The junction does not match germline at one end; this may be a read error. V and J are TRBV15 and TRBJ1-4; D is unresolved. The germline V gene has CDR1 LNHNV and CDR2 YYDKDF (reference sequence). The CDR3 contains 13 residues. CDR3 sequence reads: CVTSRNSNEKLFF. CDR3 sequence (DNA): TGTGTCACCAGCAGGAATAGTAATGAAAAACTGTTTTTT. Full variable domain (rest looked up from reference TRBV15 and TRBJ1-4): DAMVIQNPRYQVTQFGKPVTLSCSQTLNHNVMYWYQQKSSQAPKLLFHYYDKDFNNEADTPDNFQSRRPNTSFCFLDIRSPGLGDTAMYLCVTSRNSNEKLFFGSGTQLSVL.

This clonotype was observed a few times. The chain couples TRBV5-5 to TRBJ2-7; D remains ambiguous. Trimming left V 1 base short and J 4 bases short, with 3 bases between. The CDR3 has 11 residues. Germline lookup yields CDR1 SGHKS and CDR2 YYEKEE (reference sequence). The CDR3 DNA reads TGTGCCAGCAGCTTGTGGTACGAGCAGTACTTC. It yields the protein CASSLWYEQYF.

The CDR3 nucleotides are TGTGCCACCAGCGGACAGCAGAACACTGAAGCTTTCTTT. The encoded protein is CATSGQQNTEAFF. The genes are TRBV15 and TRBJ1-1; weak D call: TRBD1 (6 bases). This CDR3 has 13 amino acids. The germline V and J ends were trimmed by 5 bases and 1 base, with 8 bases remaining between them. Germline V gene lookup returns CDR1 LNHNV and CDR2 YYDKDF (reference sequence).

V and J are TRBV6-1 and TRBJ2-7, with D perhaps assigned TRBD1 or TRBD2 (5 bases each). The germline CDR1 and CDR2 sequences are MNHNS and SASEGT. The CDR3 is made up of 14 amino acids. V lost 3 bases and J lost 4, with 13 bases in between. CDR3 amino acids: CASSDGTLGYEQYF. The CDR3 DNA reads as TGTGCCAGCAGTGACGGGACCCTGGGATACGAGCAGTACTTC.

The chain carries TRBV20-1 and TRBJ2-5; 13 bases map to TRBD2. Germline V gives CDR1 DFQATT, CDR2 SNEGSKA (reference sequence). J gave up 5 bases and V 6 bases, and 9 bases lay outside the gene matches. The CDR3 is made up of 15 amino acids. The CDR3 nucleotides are TGCAGTGCCCCCGGACTAGCGGGGGTGGGGGAGACCCAGTACTTC. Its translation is CSAPGLAGVGETQYF.

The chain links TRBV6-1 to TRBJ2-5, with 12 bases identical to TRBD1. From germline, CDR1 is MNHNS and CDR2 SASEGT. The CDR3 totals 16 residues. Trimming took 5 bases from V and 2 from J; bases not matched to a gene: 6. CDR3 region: CASSRRDRGQQETQYF. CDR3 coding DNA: TGTGCCAGCAGTCGACGGGACAGGGGGCAACAAGAGACCCAGTACTTC.

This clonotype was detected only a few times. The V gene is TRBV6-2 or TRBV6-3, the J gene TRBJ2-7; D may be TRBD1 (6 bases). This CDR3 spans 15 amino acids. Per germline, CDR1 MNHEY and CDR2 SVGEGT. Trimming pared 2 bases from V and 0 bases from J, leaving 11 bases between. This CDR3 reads CASSYLLTGSYEQYF. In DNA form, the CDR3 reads TGTGCCAGCAGTTACCTTTTGACAGGCTCCTACGAGCAGTACTTC.

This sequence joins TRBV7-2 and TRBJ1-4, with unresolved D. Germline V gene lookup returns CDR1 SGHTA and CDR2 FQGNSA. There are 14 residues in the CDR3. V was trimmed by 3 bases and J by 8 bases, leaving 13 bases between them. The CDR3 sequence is CASSLSGGSEKLFF. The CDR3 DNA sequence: TGTGCCAGCAGCTTGTCGGGAGGGTCCGAAAAACTGTTTTTT.